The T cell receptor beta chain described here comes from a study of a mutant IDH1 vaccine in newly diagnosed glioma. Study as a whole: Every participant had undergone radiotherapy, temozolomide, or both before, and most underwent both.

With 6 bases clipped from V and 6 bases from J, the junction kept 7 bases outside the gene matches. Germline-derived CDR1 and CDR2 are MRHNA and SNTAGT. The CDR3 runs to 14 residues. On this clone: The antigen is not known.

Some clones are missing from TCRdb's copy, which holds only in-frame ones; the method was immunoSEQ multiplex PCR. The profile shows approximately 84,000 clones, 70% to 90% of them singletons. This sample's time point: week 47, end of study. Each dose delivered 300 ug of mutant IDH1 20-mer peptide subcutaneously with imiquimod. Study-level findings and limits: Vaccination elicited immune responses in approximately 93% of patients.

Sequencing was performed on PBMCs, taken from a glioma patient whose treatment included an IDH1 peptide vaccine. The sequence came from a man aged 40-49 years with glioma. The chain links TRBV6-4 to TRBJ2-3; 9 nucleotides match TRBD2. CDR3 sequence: CASSYSGGSDTQYF. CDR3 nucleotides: TGTGCCAGCAGCTATAGCGGGGGTTCGGATACGCAGTATTTT.